This TCR beta chain comes out of a study of shared clonotypes between healthy human individuals. Whole-study findings and limits: Generation probability values for non-shared clonotypes were lower than those for clonotypes shared by all four donors. Naive CD4 clonotype sharing across a few donors was approximately 5%.

This clone was detected once. Its target is unknown. The germline gives CDR1 SGHVS, CDR2 FNYEAQ. The CDR3 is 15 residues long. Trimming removed 2 bases from V and 5 bases from J, with 15 bases in between. TCRdb's copy holds only in-frame clones and misses some; the assay was immunoSEQ multiplex PCR. The data show roughly 1,500,000 clones, 95% to 99% seen once. The origin of this receptor is a man younger than 45 in good health. The V gene is TRBV7-6, the J gene TRBJ2-5; perhaps TRBD1 as D (6 bases). What was sequenced was naive CD4+ T cells sorted from blood. Described subset: CD45RA+ positively selected. The CDR3 reads CASSLSQGLGETQYF. The CDR3 nucleotides are TGTGCCAGCAGCTTAAGCCAGGGGTTGGGGGAGACCCAGTACTTC.